Below are 20 T cell receptor beta chains sequenced from a single sample in a study of blood T cells in healthy people across ages. A second PCR of 7 to 11 cycles used a sample-barcoded 5' primer and a J-beta primer mix. MiXCR was run by TCRdb on the 5' RACE reads, yielding one entry per CDR3 protein. This sample yields under 800,000 distinct CDR3 sequences, of which around 46% are seen a single time; 20% to 25% belongs to the top ten. Sample: blood. Receptors were obtained from a woman aged 60-75 years in good health.

The chain employs TRBV6-5 and TRBJ2-7, with TRBD1 matching 7 bases. V was clipped by 5 bases and J by 6 bases; unmatched bases: 10. The germline V gene encodes CDR1 MNHEY and CDR2 SVGAGI. The CDR3 covers 14 residues. CDR3 sequence reads: CASSDAGGQSEQYF. CDR3 coding DNA: TGTGCCAGCAGTGACGCAGGGGGTCAGAGCGAGCAGTACTTC.

V and J are TRBV29-1 and TRBJ1-5; 11 bases align to TRBD1. CDR3 length equals 15 residues. V dropped 1 base and J dropped 5; count of bases not matched to a gene: 4. Germline loops: CDR1 SQVTM, CDR2 ANQGSEA. In nucleotides, the CDR3 is TGCAGCGTTGAAGGGACAGGGGGCAGAGATCAGCCCCAGCATTTT. Its translation: CSVEGTGGRDQPQHF.

The chain employs TRBV6-5 and TRBJ2-6; D unresolved. The CDR3 contains 15 residues. The V gene's germline CDR1 is MNHEY and CDR2 SVGAGI. V was trimmed by 10 bases and J by 0 bases, leaving 13 bases between them. CDR3 DNA: TGTGCCACCGCGCGGCAGTACTCTGGGGCCAACGTCCTGACTTTC. It encodes CATARQYSGANVLTF.

The CDR3 DNA follows: TGTGCCAGCAGCTTCAGACTAGCGGGAAGTTATCCGTTCTTC. Its protein is CASSFRLAGSYPFF. The gene calls are TRBV7-2 and TRBJ2-1; TRBD2 agrees at 11 bases. The CDR3 is 14 amino acids. Germline CDR1 SGHTA, CDR2 FQGNSA. With V trimmed by 3 bases and J by 15 bases, 10 bases remained unmatched.

This clonotype was counted only a few times. CDR3 residues: CASSNQKTGELFF. CDR3 coding DNA: TGTGCCAGCAGCAATCAGAAAACCGGGGAGCTGTTTTTT. This sequence joins TRBV12-3 or TRBV12-4 and TRBJ2-2; no clear D gene. Trimming removed 6 bases at V and 5 bases at J, with 10 bases between. The CDR3 contains 13 residues.

The V call is TRBV2, the J call TRBJ2-3, with TRBD1 identical over 8 bases. Per germline, CDR1 SNHLY and CDR2 FYNNEI. Trimming took 4 bases from V and 5 from J; bases not matched to a gene: 8. This CDR3 has 15 residues. The CDR3 region has the DNA TGTGCCAGCAGTGCACTCCAGGGGGCACGAGATACGCAGTATTTT. It specifies CASSALQGARDTQYF.

The chain uses TRBV20-1 and TRBJ2-1, with D possibly being TRBD1 (5 bases). This CDR3 contains 15 residues. Germline V CDR1 and CDR2: DFQATT, SNEGSKA (reference sequence). Trimming left V 4 bases short and J 3 bases short, with 16 bases between. CDR3 residues: CSATYGADHYNEQFF. The CDR3 DNA reads TGCAGTGCTACCTATGGGGCGGATCACTACAATGAGCAGTTCTTC.

This clonotype was counted many times. The rearrangement links TRBV12-3 or TRBV12-4 to TRBJ2-7; D ambiguous. V shed 3 bases and J shed 5 bases, with 14 bases lying between them. The CDR3 runs to 14 residues. The CDR3 DNA reads TGTGCCAGCAGTTTCGGCAGTAAGATCGACGAGCAGTACTTC. Its translation: CASSFGSKIDEQYF.

The J gene is TRBJ2-7, the V gene TRBV18, with D unresolved. The J call may not be correct, given that the DNA end is closer to TRBJ2-5. The germline CDR1 and CDR2 sequences are KGHSH and LQKENI. The CDR3 runs to 14 residues. The CDR3 loop reads CASSPPETPETQYF. CDR3 DNA: TGTGCCAGCTCACCACCAGAAACCCCAGAGACCCAGTACTTC.

The V and J genes are TRBV20-1 and TRBJ1-2, with 8 bases fitting TRBD1. Germline lookup yields CDR1 DFQATT and CDR2 SNEGSKA (reference sequence). The J segment lost 7 bases and the V segment lost 8 bases, leaving 9 bases of the junction unmatched. There are 12 residues in the CDR3. The CDR3 sequence is CSPQGQGGGYTF. The CDR3 DNA follows: TGCAGTCCTCAAGGACAGGGCGGTGGCTACACCTTC.

J is TRBJ2-5 and V is TRBV14, with 7 bases fitting TRBD1. V shed 11 bases and J 3 bases; nucleotides not matched to a gene: 15. The CDR3 sequence is 15 residues long. Germline assignment: CDR1 SGHDN and CDR2 FVKESK. The DNA for the CDR3 is TGTGCCTCCCGTCCAAGGGGGCGCTGGGAAGAGACCCAGTACTTC. Residues: CASRPRGRWEETQYF.

The V call is TRBV9, the J call TRBJ2-4, with 14 bases that match TRBD2. The CDR3 covers 14 residues. Trimming at V came to 0 bases and at J to 13 bases, leaving 3 bases not matched to a gene. The germline gives CDR1 SGDLS, CDR2 YYNGEE. The CDR3 loop reads CASSVAGLAGEQYF. CDR3 in DNA: TGTGCCAGCAGCGTAGCGGGACTAGCGGGAGAGCAGTACTTC.

This clonotype appeared a few times. CDR3 in DNA: TGCGCCAGCAGCTGGACAGAGAGCATGAACACTGAAGCTTTCTTT. Translation gives CASSWTESMNTEAFF. The rearrangement uses TRBV5-1 and TRBJ1-1, with D possibly being TRBD1 (6 bases). This CDR3 comprises 15 residues. Trimming pared 3 bases from V and 0 bases from J, leaving 12 bases between. The V gene's germline CDR1 is SGHRS and CDR2 YFSETQ.

The chain combines TRBV24-1 with TRBJ2-7, with TRBD1 matching over 8 bases. The J call is doubtful: the DNA matches TRBJ2-5 better. In germline, CDR1 is KGHDR, CDR2 SFDVKD. CDR3 length equals 13 residues. CDR3 protein: CATSGTGSKTQYF. CDR3 in DNA: TGTGCCACCAGTGGGACAGGGAGCAAGACCCAGTACTTC.

The chain recombines TRBV28 with TRBJ2-4; D not certain. TRBJ2-7 explains the end of the DNA better; the J call may be wrong. Germline CDR1 MDHEN, CDR2 SYDVKM. This CDR3 has 11 residues. The CDR3: CASRDPSEQYF. In nucleotides, the CDR3 is TGTGCCAGCAGAGACCCCTCCGAGCAGTACTTC.

As for this clonotype: A read error may produce the germline difference seen at one junction end. V and J are TRBV29-1 and TRBJ1-5, with D hard to call. The CDR3 sequence is 14 residues long. The germline CDR1 and CDR2 sequences are SQVTM and ANQGSEA. The CDR3 loop is CGVAVETSNQPQHF. The CDR3 nucleotides are TGCGGCGTTGCGGTGGAGACAAGCAATCAGCCCCAGCATTTT. Drawing the rest from reference TRBV29-1 and TRBJ1-5, the complete variable domain is SAVISQKPSRDICQRGTSLTIQCQVDSQVTMMFWYRQQPGQSLTLIATANQGSEATYESGFVIDKFPISRPNLTFSTLTVSNMSPEDSSIYLCGVAVETSNQPQHFGDGTRLSIL.

The CDR3, as DNA: TGTGCCAGCAGCGTAGGTTCACACCGGGACGGGAACACCGGGGAGCTGTTTTTT. Encoded protein: CASSVGSHRDGNTGELFF. The gene calls are TRBV9 and TRBJ2-2; TRBD1 or TRBD2 may be the D gene (5 bases each). The V end was cut by 0 bases, the J end by 1 base, with 16 bases between. This CDR3 comprises 18 residues. Germline V gene data show CDR1 as SGDLS and CDR2 as YYNGEE.

V and J are TRBV9 and TRBJ2-1; possibly TRBD2 for D (5 bases). V was shortened by 0 bases and J by 1 base, with 11 bases between the two germline ends. The V gene's germline CDR1 is SGDLS and CDR2 YYNGEE. The CDR3 contains 16 residues. CDR3 sequence: CASSVGPAASYNEQFF. CDR3 DNA: TGTGCCAGCAGCGTAGGACCAGCGGCTTCCTACAATGAGCAGTTCTTC.

The chain recombines TRBV29-1 with TRBJ1-3; D gene unclear. This CDR3 region has 12 residues. V lost 1 base, J lost 4 bases, and 5 bases lay in between. In germline, CDR1 is SQVTM, CDR2 ANQGSEA. DNA for the CDR3: TGCAGCGTTGAAGGGGCAGGAAACACCATATATTTT. Translation gives CSVEGAGNTIYF.

This clonotype was picked up a small number of times. The gene calls are TRBV12-3 or TRBV12-4 and TRBJ2-1, with TRBD2 matching over 14 bases. Trimming cost V 0 bases and J 7 bases; bases outside gene matches: 2. The CDR3 has 16 amino acids. CDR3 sequence: CASSLAGTSGGNEQFF. The CDR3, as DNA: TGTGCCAGCAGTTTAGCCGGGACTAGCGGGGGAAATGAGCAGTTCTTC.